This entry lists 17 T cell receptor beta chains sequenced from one sample in a study of blood T cells in healthy people across ages (dated by TCRdb to the mid-2010s). The method behind the library was 5' RACE. Sequencing was performed on an Illumina HiSeq 2500. A second PCR of roughly 6 to 12 cycles was performed with a sample-barcoded 5' primer and a J-beta primer mix. In TCRdb, the public reads were trimmed at Q25 with fastp and aligned with MiXCR, with productive beta chains retained. Each record represents a unique CDR3 protein, reported with the most common genes and DNA among its rows. Present in this sample are some 1.5 million distinct CDR3 sequences, roughly 30% of which were seen just once. The ten largest clones add up to 7% to 9% of the sample. The sample consisted of blood. The source is a woman younger than 45 in good health.

This clonotype was seen just once. J is TRBJ2-7 and V is TRBV5-1; 11 bases align to TRBD2. The CDR3 loop spans 17 amino acids. V lost 4 bases, J lost 2 bases, and 11 bases stayed unmatched. Germline V gives CDR1 SGHRS, CDR2 YFSETQ. The CDR3 region is CASSPYSSSGGTYEQYF. The DNA of the CDR3 is TGCGCCAGCAGCCCCTACTCGTCTAGCGGGGGGACCTACGAGCAGTACTTC.

This clonotype has ten or more counts. CDR3 bases: TGCAGTGCCTTGGACGGGGGGAATGAGCAGTTCTTC. This sequence encodes CSALDGGNEQFF. The gene calls are TRBV20-1 and TRBJ2-1; 7 nucleotides line up with TRBD2. CDR3 length equals 12 residues. In germline, CDR1 is DFQATT, CDR2 SNEGSKA (reference sequence). The J segment lost 7 bases and the V segment lost 6 bases, leaving 6 bases of the junction unmatched.

The chain recombines TRBV5-1 with TRBJ2-3; 9 nucleotides match TRBD2. With V trimmed by 3 bases and J by 5 bases, 10 bases remained unmatched. Germline lookup yields CDR1 SGHRS and CDR2 YFSETQ. The CDR3 is 16 residues long. CDR3 DNA sequence: TGCGCCAGCAGCTGGAGAGGCGGGGGGGCCGTAGATACGCAGTATTTT. This sequence encodes CASSWRGGGAVDTQYF. Combining the CDR3 with reference TRBV5-1 and TRBJ2-3 gives the whole variable domain KAGVTQTPRYLIKTRGQQVTLSCSPISGHRSVSWYQQTPGQGLQFLFEYFSETQRNKGNFPGRFSGRQFSNSRSEMNVSTLELGDSALYLCASSWRGGGAVDTQYFGPGTRLTVL.

The CDR3 here is CASSLGQVQFF. The DNA for the CDR3 is TGCGCCAGCAGCCTGGGGCAGGTTCAGTTCTTC. J is TRBJ2-1 and V is TRBV5-1, with TRBD1 as a possible D gene (5 bases). The CDR3 loop spans 11 amino acids. Germline V lookup: CDR1 SGHRS, CDR2 YFSETQ. Trimming removed 4 bases at V and 13 bases at J, with 12 bases between.

In its sample, this clonotype was seen many times. This chain joins TRBV28 and TRBJ2-7; possibly TRBD1 or TRBD2 for D (5 bases each). Trimming removed 3 bases at V and 4 bases at J, with 16 bases between. The germline V gene encodes CDR1 MDHEN and CDR2 SYDVKM. CDR3 size: 15 residues. CDR3 nucleotides: TGTGCCAGCAGTTTCCCGGGGCGTTCGGGGTACGAGCAGTACTTC. This sequence encodes CASSFPGRSGYEQYF.

This clonotype was seen more than once but under ten times. The chain uses TRBV27 and TRBJ1-2, with D tentatively TRBD1 (6 bases). Germline V gene data show CDR1 as MNHEY and CDR2 as SMNVEV (reference sequence). Trimming took 6 bases from V and 6 from J, leaving 17 bases between them. The CDR3 is 14 residues long. DNA of the CDR3: TGTGCCAGCAGCGCTCGGGGGCGTCAGGATGGCTACACCTTC. It translates to CASSARGRQDGYTF.

A few counts support this clonotype. The V call is TRBV28, the J call TRBJ1-2, with D possibly being TRBD1 (6 bases). With 6 bases removed from V and 4 bases from J, the gap between germline ends came to 21 bases. Looked up from germline, CDR1 is MDHEN and CDR2 is SYDVKM. The CDR3 loop spans 16 amino acids. CDR3 DNA: TGTGCCAGCAGCCCTAACCGGCGCGGGACACGCTATGGCTACACCTTC. Amino acid sequence: CASSPNRRGTRYGYTF.

The rearrangement uses TRBV9 and TRBJ2-5; D remains ambiguous. V was pared by 2 bases and J by 0 bases, with 8 bases between. Germline CDR1 SGDLS, CDR2 YYNGEE. This CDR3 contains 14 residues. For the CDR3, the DNA is TGTGCCAGCAGCGTGGCCCCGAACCAAGAGACCCAGTACTTC. As protein: CASSVAPNQETQYF.

As to this clonotype: A much more abundant neighbour one base away suggests this may be a read error. This sequence joins TRBV12-3 or TRBV12-4 and TRBJ2-5; tentatively, D is TRBD2 (5 bases). This CDR3 has 11 amino acids. Trimming took 6 bases from V and 9 from J, leaving 11 bases between them. CDR3 coding DNA: TGTGCCAGCAGCGACGTGGAGGCCCAGTACTTC. Its protein is CASSDVEAQYF.

The rearrangement links TRBV12-3 or TRBV12-4 to TRBJ2-3; maybe TRBD1 (6 bases). The CDR3 sequence is 15 residues long. Between the trimmed V and J ends, which lost 6 bases and 0 bases, there was a span of 13 bases. This CDR3 reads CASSHTGISTDTQYF. In nucleotides, the CDR3 is TGTGCCAGCAGCCACACAGGGATCAGCACAGATACGCAGTATTTT.

This clonotype was counted between two and nine times. This chain links TRBV7-2 with TRBJ2-3; the match to TRBD1 covers 9 bases. Unmatched junction bases numbered 10, after V lost 2 bases and J lost 4 bases. CDR3 length: 17 amino acids. Looked up from germline, CDR1 is SGHTA and CDR2 is FQGNSA. DNA of the CDR3: TGTGCCAGCAGCTTAAGGGGGACAGGGAGTATTGCAGATACGCAGTATTTT. Translating it yields CASSLRGTGSIADTQYF.

As for this clonotype: This could be a read error, since a much larger clone is one nucleotide away. The chain has TRBV10-2 and TRBJ1-5; no reliable D call. This CDR3 spans 15 amino acids. CDR1 WSHSY and CDR2 SAAADI come from the germline V gene. V lost 7 bases and J lost 2, with 15 bases in between. DNA for the CDR3: TGCGCCAGCAAGAGCAACCATGAGGGCAATCAGCCCCAGCATTTT. This sequence encodes CASKSNHEGNQPQHF.

The CDR3 sequence is CASSLESGGEYGQYF. The CDR3, as DNA: TGTGCCAGCAGCTTAGAATCCGGGGGCGAGTACGGGCAGTACTTC. V is TRBV7-6 and J is TRBJ2-5; D may match TRBD1 or TRBD2 (6 bases each). This CDR3 is 15 amino acids long. The germline CDR1 and CDR2 sequences are SGHVS and FNYEAQ. The V end lost 1 base, the J end lost 11 bases, and 20 bases lay between the germline ends.

The sample holds a few counts of this clonotype. This chain links TRBV29-1 with TRBJ2-5; a weak D match, TRBD1 (5 bases). The length of the CDR3 is 14 residues. With 2 bases removed from V and 9 bases from J, the gap between germline ends came to 19 bases. From germline, CDR1 is SQVTM and CDR2 ANQGSEA. The CDR3 DNA sequence: TGCAGCGTTGAATTGGTCCCAGGGTTTGGGGCCCAGTACTTC. Encoded protein: CSVELVPGFGAQYF.

The chain employs TRBV6-5 and TRBJ2-1; 9 nucleotides line up with TRBD1. Germline CDR1 reads MNHEY; CDR2 reads SVGAGI. The CDR3 has 15 residues. J gave up 7 bases and V 6 bases, and 10 bases lay outside the gene matches. The CDR3 DNA is TGTGCCAGCAGGCTCGACAGGGGGTTGGTTAATGAGCAGTTCTTC. Protein sequence: CASRLDRGLVNEQFF.

This clonotype was observed a few times. This rearrangement joins TRBV5-1 to TRBJ2-1; TRBD2 matches at 12 bases. Germline values: CDR1 SGHRS, CDR2 YFSETQ. V was clipped by 4 bases and J by 7 bases; unmatched bases: 9. The CDR3 contains 16 residues. As DNA, the CDR3 is TGCGCCAGCAGCATCGGACTAGCGGGGAACAGGAATGAGCAGTTCTTC. This sequence encodes CASSIGLAGNRNEQFF.

This clonotype was picked up a small number of times. At one end the junction does not follow the germline gene, possibly because of a read error. The chain employs TRBV11-2 and TRBJ2-1; D tentatively fits TRBD1 or TRBD2 (5 bases each). This CDR3 comprises 20 residues. CDR1 is SGHAT, CDR2 FQNNGV, per germline. The CDR3 here is CASSSRKGSKWGTYYNEQFF. CDR3 DNA: TGTGCCAGTAGCTCCCGCAAAGGGTCAAAGTGGGGGACGTACTACAATGAGCAGTTCTTC. Based on the CDR3 plus reference TRBV11-2 and TRBJ2-1, the full variable domain is EAGVAQSPRYKIIEKRQSVAFWCNPISGHATLYWYQQILGQGPKLLIQFQNNGVVDDSQLPKDRFSAERLKGVDSTLKIQPAKLEDSAVYLCASSSRKGSKWGTYYNEQFFGPGTRLTVL.